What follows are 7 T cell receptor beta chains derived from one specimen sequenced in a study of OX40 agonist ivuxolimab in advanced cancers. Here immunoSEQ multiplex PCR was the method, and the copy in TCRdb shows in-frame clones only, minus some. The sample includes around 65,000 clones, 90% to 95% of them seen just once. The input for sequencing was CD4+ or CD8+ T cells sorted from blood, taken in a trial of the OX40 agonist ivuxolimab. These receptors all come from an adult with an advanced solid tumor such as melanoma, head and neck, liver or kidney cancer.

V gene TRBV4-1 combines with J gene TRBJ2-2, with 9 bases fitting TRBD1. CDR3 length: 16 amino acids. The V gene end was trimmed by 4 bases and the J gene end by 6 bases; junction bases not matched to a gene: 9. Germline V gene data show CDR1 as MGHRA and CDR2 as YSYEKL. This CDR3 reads CASSRSGTGMSGELFF. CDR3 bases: TGCGCCAGCAGCCGGTCTGGGACAGGGATGTCCGGGGAGCTGTTTTTT.

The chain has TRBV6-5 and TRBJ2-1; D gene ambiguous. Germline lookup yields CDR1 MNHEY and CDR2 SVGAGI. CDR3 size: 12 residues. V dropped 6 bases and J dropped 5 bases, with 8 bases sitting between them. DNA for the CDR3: TGTGCCAGCAGCCAATTCGACAATGAGCAGTTCTTC. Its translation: CASSQFDNEQFF.

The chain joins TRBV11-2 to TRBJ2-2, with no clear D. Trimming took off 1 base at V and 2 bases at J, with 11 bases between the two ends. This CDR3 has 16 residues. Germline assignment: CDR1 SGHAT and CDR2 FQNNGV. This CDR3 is CASSLVLGTNTGELFF. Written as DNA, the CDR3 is TGTGCCAGCAGCTTAGTTCTCGGCACTAACACCGGGGAGCTGTTTTTT.

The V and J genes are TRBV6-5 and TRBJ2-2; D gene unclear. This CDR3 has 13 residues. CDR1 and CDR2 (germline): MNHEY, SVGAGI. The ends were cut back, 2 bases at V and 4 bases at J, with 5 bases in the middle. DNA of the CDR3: TGTGCCAGCAGTTACGGAACCACCGGGGAGCTGTTTTTT. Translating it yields CASSYGTTGELFF.

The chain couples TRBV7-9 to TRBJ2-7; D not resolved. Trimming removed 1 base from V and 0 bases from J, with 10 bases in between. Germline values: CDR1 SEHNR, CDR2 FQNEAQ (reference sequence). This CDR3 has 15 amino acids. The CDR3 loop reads CASSLDTRNSYEQYF. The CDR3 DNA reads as TGTGCCAGCAGCTTAGACACCCGAAACTCCTACGAGCAGTACTTC. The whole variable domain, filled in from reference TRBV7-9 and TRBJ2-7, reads DTGVSQNPRHKITKRGQNVTFRCDPISEHNRLYWYRQTLGQGPEFLTYFQNEAQLEKSRLLSDRFSAERPKGSFSTLEIQRTEQGDSAMYLCASSLDTRNSYEQYFGPGTRLTVT.

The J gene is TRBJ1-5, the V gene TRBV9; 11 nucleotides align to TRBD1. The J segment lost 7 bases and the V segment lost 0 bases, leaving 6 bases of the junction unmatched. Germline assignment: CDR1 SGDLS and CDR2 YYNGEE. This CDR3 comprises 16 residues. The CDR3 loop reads CASSVAGQGVRQPQHF. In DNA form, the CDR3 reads TGTGCCAGCAGCGTAGCGGGACAGGGGGTACGGCAGCCCCAGCATTTT.

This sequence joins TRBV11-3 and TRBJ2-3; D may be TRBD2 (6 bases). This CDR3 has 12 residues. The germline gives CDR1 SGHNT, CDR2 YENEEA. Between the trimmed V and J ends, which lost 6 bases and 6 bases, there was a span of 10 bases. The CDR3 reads CASRQSGDTQYF. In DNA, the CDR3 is TGTGCCAGCAGACAAAGCGGGGATACGCAGTATTTT.